The rows below give T cell receptor beta chains drawn from one sample of a study of radiotherapy plus CTLA-4 blockade in lung cancer. Sequenced by immunoSEQ multiplex PCR; TCRdb stores in-frame clones only, minus some. The repertoire consists of 70,000 to 95,000 clones, with around four fifths occurring once and the leading ten covering about 14%. The source material was peripheral blood, sampled from a patient treated with radiotherapy plus ipilimumab. These receptors all stem from a human donor with non-small cell lung cancer that progressed on radiotherapy plus ipilimumab. CDR3s include the opening cysteine and the closing phenylalanine or tryptophan. A D gene is named only where the DNA matches it firmly. Not all rows give a size; the values are once, few, many and, for expanded clones, a class.

D,size,J,V,CDR3,DNA
-,-,TRBJ1-6,TRBV21-1,CASSNGKDNSPLHF,TGTGCCAGCAGCAACGGGAAGGATAATTCACCCCTCCACTTT
-,-,TRBJ1-4,TRBV27,CASSRSQPTNEKLFF,TGTGCCAGCAGCCGATCCCAGCCAACTAATGAAAAACTGTTTTTT
-,-,TRBJ2-5,TRBV18,CASSPRGETQYF,TGTGCCAGCTCACCAAGGGGAGAGACCCAGTACTTC
-,-,TRBJ1-1,TRBV6-5,CASSYLGNTEAFF,TGTGCCAGCAGTTACTTGGGTAACACTGAAGCTTTCTTT
TRBD1,-,TRBJ1-2,TRBV4-3,CASSQGGGGFRAVGYAF,TGCGCCAGCAGCCAAGGAGGAGGGGGCTTCAGAGCGGTCGGCTACGCCTTC
-,few,TRBJ1-5,TRBV21-1,CASSKWDRGTNSNQPQHF,TGTGCCAGCAGCAAATGGGACAGGGGGACAAATAGCAATCAGCCCCAGCATTTT
TRBD1,-,TRBJ1-6,TRBV18,CASSPSTTGVSSPLHF,TGTGCCAGCTCACCATCCACGACAGGGGTTAGTTCACCCCTCCACTTT
-,-,TRBJ1-2,TRBV7-9,CASSNQGPGYTF,TGTGCCAGCAGCAACCAGGGTCCTGGCTACACCTTC
-,-,TRBJ1-1,TRBV19,CASSINPPFTEAFF,TGTGCCAGTAGTATAAACCCCCCGTTCACTGAAGCTTTCTTT
TRBD2,-,TRBJ2-1,TRBV4-3,CASSQGGLAGGYNEQFF,TGCGCCAGCAGCCAAGGCGGACTAGCGGGAGGCTACAATGAGCAGTTCTTC
-,-,TRBJ1-5,TRBV30,CAWSVWGLSNQPQHF,TGTGCCTGGAGTGTATGGGGATTGAGCAATCAGCCCCAGCATTTT
-,-,TRBJ1-3,TRBV29-1,CSVDRGNTIYF,TGCAGCGTTGACAGGGGAAACACCATATATTTT
TRBD2,once,TRBJ2-3,TRBV5-8,CASSPRTSGGLDTQYF,TGTGCCAGCAGCCCACGGACTAGCGGGGGGTTAGATACGCAGTATTTT
-,once,TRBJ1-1,TRBV9,CASTSGVSTEAFF,TGTGCCAGCACCTCAGGGGTCTCCACTGAAGCTTTCTTT
TRBD1,once,TRBJ1-5,TRBV7-9,CASSDYAGQPKPQHF,TGTGCCAGCAGCGACTACGCGGGACAGCCTAAGCCCCAGCATTTT
-,-,TRBJ1-1,TRBV18,CASSPPSGLAAFF,TGTGCCAGCTCACCACCCTCAGGTTTGGCAGCTTTCTTT
TRBD2,-,TRBJ2-1,TRBV2,CASRPGLAGALSYNEQFF,TGTGCCAGCAGGCCGGGACTAGCGGGGGCCCTCTCCTACAATGAGCAGTTCTTC
-,-,TRBJ2-7,TRBV6-5,CASSYSTHAPEEEQYF,TGTGCCAGCAGTTACTCGACGCATGCTCCTGAGGAAGAGCAGTACTTC